A single sample is the source of the 18 T cell receptor beta chains below, sequenced in a study of T cell responses to AZD1222 COVID-19 vaccine. Some clones are missing from TCRdb's copy, which holds only in-frame ones; the method was immunoSEQ multiplex PCR. The top ten hold 1.5% to 2% of the sample, which has some 150,000 clones, 90% seen once. This specimen consisted of peripheral blood, obtained on day 0 of AZD1222 vaccination. These TCRs come from an adult in good health.

The chain employs TRBV7-3 and TRBJ2-3; a possible D gene is TRBD2 (5 bases). The CDR3 extends over 15 amino acids. Germline loops: CDR1 SGHTA, CDR2 FQGTGA. The V end lost 1 base, the J end lost 2 bases, and 10 bases lay between the germline ends. The CDR3 region is CASSLIAGATDTQYF. As DNA, the CDR3 is TGTGCCAGCAGCTTAATTGCGGGCGCCACAGATACGCAGTATTTT.

The rearrangement joins TRBV5-1 to TRBJ1-2; D is possibly TRBD1 (6 bases). This CDR3 has 11 residues. Germline V gene lookup returns CDR1 SGHRS and CDR2 YFSETQ. Trimming took 4 bases from V and 14 from J, leaving 15 bases between them. The CDR3 sequence: CASSAAGAATF. The CDR3 DNA reads as TGCGCCAGCAGCGCCGCAGGGGCCGCGACCTTC.

This chain connects TRBV6-2 or TRBV6-3 to TRBJ1-2; D might be TRBD1 (6 bases). This CDR3 is built from 14 residues. V lost 4 bases to trimming and J lost 4 bases, with 13 bases between them. In germline, CDR1 is MNHEY, CDR2 SVGEGT. The CDR3, as DNA: TGTGCCAGCAGTTCCTGGACAGCGCCCTATGGCTACACCTTC. As protein: CASSSWTAPYGYTF.

The rearrangement uses TRBV27 and TRBJ2-7; D gene uncertain. This CDR3 has 15 amino acids. The ends were cut back, 0 bases at V and 3 bases at J, with 12 bases in the middle. Germline CDR1 reads MNHEY; CDR2 reads SMNVEV (reference sequence). The CDR3: CASSLSIDRLYEQYF. For the CDR3, the DNA is TGTGCCAGCAGTTTATCGATTGATCGCCTCTACGAGCAGTACTTC.

This chain uses TRBV30 with TRBJ1-3; D is uncertain. V was trimmed by 3 bases and J by 2 bases, leaving 14 bases between them. The CDR3 is made up of 15 amino acids. CDR1 and CDR2 from the germline V gene are GTSNPN and SVGIG (reference sequence). DNA for the CDR3: TGTGCCTGGAGAGTTGGGCACGGGGCTGGAAACACCATATATTTT. Its translation: CAWRVGHGAGNTIYF.

This chain joins TRBV5-4 and TRBJ2-1; TRBD2 might be the D (6 bases). The CDR3 runs to 15 residues. Germline CDR1 is SGHNT and CDR2 is YYREEE (reference sequence). Trimming took off 2 bases at V and 2 bases at J, with 11 bases between the two ends. The CDR3 DNA is TGTGCCAGCAGCTTTGAAGGGACTGCCTACAATGAGCAGTTCTTC. This encodes CASSFEGTAYNEQFF.

This chain joins TRBV2 and TRBJ2-5; 13 nucleotides line up with TRBD2. V shed 3 bases and J 6 bases; nucleotides not matched to a gene: 7. The CDR3 contains 16 residues. Germline CDR1 is SNHLY and CDR2 is FYNNEI. CDR3: CASSDVGLAGVKTQYF. In DNA, the CDR3 is TGTGCCAGCAGTGATGTTGGACTAGCGGGAGTGAAGACCCAGTACTTC.

This chain joins TRBV12-2 and TRBJ2-7; the DNA was not compared with TRBD2, the D call given in the table. TRBV12-2 is a recognized pseudogene. This CDR3 is 15 amino acids long. The CDR3 DNA follows: TGTGCAAGTCGCGTTACTAGCGGGAGAGTCCACGAGCAGTACTTC. Protein product: CASRVTSGRVHEQYF.

CDR3 region: CATTRRISDTEAFF. The CDR3 nucleotides are TGTGCCACCACCCGTCGTATATCGGACACTGAAGCTTTCTTT. This sequence joins TRBV6-5 and TRBJ1-1; D is unclear. The CDR3 loop spans 14 amino acids. From germline, CDR1 is MNHEY and CDR2 SVGAGI. Trimming removed 10 bases at V and 3 bases at J, with 18 bases between.

As for this clone: At the DNA level, this CDR3 is encoded by other sequences in the same sample as well. The J gene is TRBJ1-2, the V gene TRBV18; a possible D gene is TRBD1 (5 bases). CDR1 and CDR2 from the germline V gene are KGHSH and LQKENI. This CDR3 comprises 13 residues. V was pared by 6 bases and J by 1 base, with 9 bases between. The CDR3 region is CASSPDSNYGYTF. The CDR3 coding sequence is TGTGCCAGCTCCCCCGACAGTAACTATGGCTACACCTTC.

The chain carries TRBV30 and TRBJ2-7; 7 positions match TRBD1. With 6 bases clipped from V and 0 bases from J, the junction kept 5 bases outside the gene matches. CDR1 GTSNPN and CDR2 SVGIG come from the germline V gene (reference sequence). This CDR3 has 13 amino acids. The DNA of the CDR3 is TGTGCCTGTGCGGCAGGGGGCTCCTACGAGCAGTACTTC. This translates into CACAAGGSYEQYF.

The chain has TRBV7-6 and TRBJ1-2; D unclear. CDR3 length equals 14 residues. V was trimmed by 5 bases and J by 7 bases, leaving 17 bases between them. CDR1 is SGHVS and CDR2 is FNYEAQ in the germline V gene. The CDR3 loop is CASSRDPGGPGYTF. CDR3 in DNA: TGTGCCAGCAGCCGTGATCCAGGAGGGCCTGGCTACACCTTC.

This chain uses TRBV28 with TRBJ2-2; 9 bases are shared with TRBD2. Germline V gene sequence: CDR1 MDHEN, CDR2 SYDVKM. The V and J ends lost 5 bases and 4 bases, in that order; junction bases with no gene match: 8. The CDR3 is 16 residues long. For the CDR3, the DNA is TGTGCCAGCAGTGGCGGGAGCGGGAGGAGCACCGGGGAGCTGTTTTTT. Translating it yields CASSGGSGRSTGELFF.

The genes are TRBV18 and TRBJ1-5; no reliable D call. The V gene's germline CDR1 is KGHSH and CDR2 LQKENI. This CDR3 is 13 amino acids long. Trimming removed 3 bases at V and 0 bases at J, with 3 bases between. Here the CDR3 reads CASSPPSNQPQHF. The CDR3 nucleotides read TGTGCCAGCTCACCCCCTAGCAATCAGCCCCAGCATTTT.

The chain recombines TRBV28 with TRBJ1-2; TRBD1 agrees at 7 bases. Trimming removed 3 bases from V and 6 bases from J; junction bases left unmatched: 7. CDR3 length: 14 amino acids. CDR1 MDHEN and CDR2 SYDVKM come from the germline V gene. This chain's CDR3 is CASSFSGTDHGYTF. The CDR3 coding sequence is TGTGCCAGCAGTTTTTCCGGGACAGACCATGGCTACACCTTC.

The V and J genes are TRBV19 and TRBJ1-1; 11 bases agree with TRBD1. Unmatched junction bases numbered 6, after V lost 10 bases and J lost 5 bases. The germline CDR1 and CDR2 sequences are LNHDA and SQIVND (reference sequence). This CDR3 is built from 13 residues. CDR3 nucleotide sequence: TGTGCCATTCAGGGACAGGGGGTAACTGAAGCTTTCTTT. It codes for CAIQGQGVTEAFF.

This clone was seen just once. The gene calls are TRBV29-1 and TRBJ1-4; perhaps TRBD1 as D (6 bases). Germline V gene sequence: CDR1 SQVTM, CDR2 ANQGSEA. The CDR3 spans 16 residues. Trimming removed 1 base at V and 3 bases at J, with 15 bases between. CDR3 sequence (DNA): TGCAGCGTTGAAGGAGGGGGGCGCAGCCCTAATGAAAAACTGTTTTTT. Encoded protein: CSVEGGGRSPNEKLFF.

This rearrangement joins TRBV19 to TRBJ1-3; D is undetermined. This CDR3 spans 14 amino acids. Trimming stripped 4 bases from V and 0 bases from J, with 7 bases between. Germline values: CDR1 LNHDA, CDR2 SQIVND (reference sequence). The CDR3 DNA sequence: TGTGCCAGTAGTACACACATCTCTGGAAACACCATATATTTT. This sequence encodes CASSTHISGNTIYF. The full variable domain, with the rest looked up from reference TRBV19 and TRBJ1-3, is DGGITQSPKYLFRKEGQNVTLSCEQNLNHDAMYWYRQDPGQGLRLIYYSQIVNDFQKGDIAEGYSVSREKKESFPLTVTSAQKNPTAFYLCASSTHISGNTIYFGEGSWLTVV.